This T cell receptor (beta chain) is from a study of cytomegalovirus exposure and HLA in healthy donors. Notes on the study in general: Being productive about 90% or about 30% of the time was typical of most TCR beta V segments in an earlier analysis. The dataset shows that most TCR sequences were rare, while some public TCRs occurred in many donors. A list of approximately 160 TCR beta chains associated with cytomegalovirus was given.

Primers: 60 Vbeta forward and 13 Jbeta reverse. The protocol was immunoSEQ multiplex PCR, while the TCRdb copy is restricted to in-frame clones and leaves out a portion. This sample has some 120,000 clones, with about 70% found just once. The germline CDR1 and CDR2 sequences are MNHNY and SVGAGI (reference sequence). After removal of 6 bases from V and 4 bases from J, the junction contained 7 bases not matched to a gene. The CDR3 length is 14 residues. Turning to this clone: Its antigen is undetermined.

Material for sequencing was PBMCs. The TCR originated in a human donor in good health. The gene calls are TRBV6-6 and TRBJ2-7; 9 bases agree with TRBD1. The DNA of the CDR3 is TGTGCCAGCAGATCCGGGACAGGGACTTACGAGCAGTACTTC. Translated: CASRSGTGTYEQYF.